These 11 T cell receptor beta chains share one sample of origin, sequenced in a study of CD4 T cells in relation to SARS-CoV-2 and coronaviruses (dated by TCRdb to about 2021). CD4+ T cells from unexposed donors were collected before the COVID-19 pandemic (2011-2018). Following 10 days of culture, the EasySep CD4+ T cell isolation kit was used to isolate CD4+ T cells. Their cognate antigens are unknown. Library preparation was by the immunoSEQ multiplex PCR assay. Here the immuneACCESS table is served through TCRdb, limited to in-frame sequences with V and J called. Missing clones are a known gap in these copies; in checked studies unresolved V genes cover under half, and the rest lacks a known reason. This sample is represented by more than 9,500 clones; 65% to 70% of them were singletons. Approximately 8% of the sample rests with the top ten. Sequenced: CD4+ T cells from PBMCs, cultured in vitro. All receptors derive from a human donor in good health.

This clone was detected a few times. The chain combines TRBV19 with TRBJ2-1; TRBD2 agrees at 9 bases. After removal of 10 bases from V and 10 bases from J, the junction contained 5 bases not matched to a gene. There are 11 residues in the CDR3. Germline V gives CDR1 LNHDA, CDR2 SQIVND (reference sequence). The CDR3 is CAISSGREQFF. As DNA, the CDR3 is TGTGCCATATCCAGCGGGAGGGAGCAGTTCTTC.

V and J are TRBV12-3 or TRBV12-4 and TRBJ2-7; TRBD2 aligns across 8 bases. The CDR3 covers 12 residues. The ends lost 6 bases at V and 4 bases at J; junction bases unmatched: 2. This CDR3 is CASSGGGYEQYF. CDR3 in DNA: TGTGCCAGCAGCGGGGGGGGGTACGAGCAGTACTTC.

This chain uses TRBV5-1 with TRBJ1-6, with D uncertain. The V and J ends lost 1 base and 5 bases respectively, with 10 bases between them. Germline V gives CDR1 SGHRS, CDR2 YFSETQ. This CDR3 has 15 amino acids. In DNA form, the CDR3 reads TGCGCCAGCAGCTTGCCCGGGCAGAATAATTCACCCCTCCACTTT. This gives the protein CASSLPGQNNSPLHF.

By share, this clone ranks as large (0.1 to 1%). The gene calls are TRBV18 and TRBJ2-1, with 15 positions matching TRBD2. The CDR3 is 19 amino acids. Trimming cost V 0 bases and J 5 bases; bases outside gene matches: 8. Germline V gene data show CDR1 as KGHSH and CDR2 as LQKENI. CDR3 in DNA: TGTGCCAGCTCACCACCTGGACTAGCGGGAGGGGTAGGCAACAATGAGCAGTTCTTC. Encoded protein: CASSPPGLAGGVGNNEQFF. Drawing the rest from reference TRBV18 and TRBJ2-1, the complete variable domain is NAGVMQNPRHLVRRRGQEARLRCSPMKGHSHVYWYRQLPEEGLKFMVYLQKENIIDESGMPKERFSAEFPKEGPSILRIQQVVRGDSAAYFCASSPPGLAGGVGNNEQFFGPGTRLTVL.

This clone was counted a few times. The rearrangement joins TRBV7-9 to TRBJ2-7; 7 bases match TRBD2. This CDR3 region has 14 residues. Germline V CDR1 and CDR2: SEHNR, FQNEAQ (reference sequence). V was pared by 4 bases and J by 0 bases, with 3 bases of the junction left unmatched. The CDR3 sequence is CASSSGTNSYEQYF. The CDR3 region has the DNA TGTGCCAGCAGCTCCGGGACTAACTCCTACGAGCAGTACTTC.

V usage is TRBV3-1 (or the pseudogene TRBV3-2) and J usage is TRBJ2-7; D may match TRBD1 or TRBD2 (5 bases each). Trimming removed 4 bases at V and 2 bases at J, with 15 bases between. The germline CDR1 and CDR2 sequences are LGHDT and YNNKEL (reference sequence). This CDR3 is 15 amino acids long. DNA for the CDR3: TGTGCCAGCAGCCCAACGAGGGGCGGAACCTACGAGCAGTACTTC. Amino acid sequence: CASSPTRGGTYEQYF.

This chain uses TRBV5-4 with TRBJ1-1; the D is unclear. Germline CDR1 SGHNT, CDR2 YYREEE (reference sequence). This CDR3 is built from 16 residues. V gave up 3 bases and J gave up 0 bases, with 15 bases separating them. The CDR3 nucleotides are TGTGCCAGCAGCTCCGAGACACTTCTCATGAACACTGAAGCTTTCTTT. Amino acids: CASSSETLLMNTEAFF.

This chain uses TRBV18 with TRBJ2-1; unclear D gene. V was cut by 6 bases and J by 10 bases, with 7 bases left in between. The CDR3 is 10 amino acids. Looked up from germline, CDR1 is KGHSH and CDR2 is LQKENI. For the CDR3, the DNA is TGTGCCAGCTCCCCTGGGGAGCAGTTCTTC. Translating gives CASSPGEQFF. Combining the CDR3 with reference TRBV18 and TRBJ2-1 gives the whole variable domain NAGVMQNPRHLVRRRGQEARLRCSPMKGHSHVYWYRQLPEEGLKFMVYLQKENIIDESGMPKERFSAEFPKEGPSILRIQQVVRGDSAAYFCASSPGEQFFGPGTRLTVL.

The J gene is TRBJ2-5, the V gene TRBV19; D may match TRBD1 or TRBD2 (5 bases each). Per germline, CDR1 LNHDA and CDR2 SQIVND (reference sequence). The CDR3 covers 16 residues. Deletions cut 0 bases from V and 4 bases from J, with 15 bases between. The CDR3 DNA reads TGTGCCAGTAGTATAGAGGGGGTCAGCTTTGGAGAGACCCAGTACTTC. Translating gives CASSIEGVSFGETQYF.

The chain joins TRBV24-1 to TRBJ2-1, with 8 positions matching TRBD1. There are 16 residues in the CDR3. The germline V gene has CDR1 KGHDR and CDR2 SFDVKD. J gave up 9 bases and V 9 bases, and 18 bases lay outside the gene matches. CDR3 loop: CATEVQRTGNRGEQFF. CDR3 DNA: TGTGCCACCGAAGTCCAAAGGACAGGGAATCGAGGTGAGCAGTTCTTC.

The chain links TRBV4-2 to TRBJ1-1; no definite D call. Germline V lookup: CDR1 LGHNA, CDR2 YNFKEQ. The CDR3 is 15 amino acids. Trimming removed 0 bases at V and 4 bases at J, with 12 bases between. DNA for the CDR3: TGTGCCAGCAGCCAAGATTCTGGGGTCCTCACTGAAGCTTTCTTT. It is translated as CASSQDSGVLTEAFF.